Listed below are T cell receptor beta chains from one sample, sequenced in a study of T-cell memory formation after mild COVID-19. Each CDR3 protein gets one entry after TCRdb re-called the 5' RACE reads with MiXCR. The profile shows some 130,000 distinct CDR3 sequences, around a sixth of them singletons. The sequencing input was PBMCs or a T cell subset sorted from them (not recorded which). Receptors were obtained from an adult woman who had mild COVID-19 (a few samples of this study predate the infection). Cell type and time point are not known. Each CDR3 is given with its conserved first and last residue. A D gene is named only where the DNA matches it firmly. Clone sizes are given selectively: once, few, many, or a class where the clone is expanded.

few	TRBV20-1	TRBJ2-7	TRBD1	CSPYAGGVYEQYF	TGCAGTCCATACGCAGGGGGCGTGTACGAGCAGTACTTC
NA	TRBV2	TRBJ1-6	NA	CASSGGLGRNSPLHF	TGTGCCAGCAGCGGCGGTTTAGGTCGAAATTCACCCCTCCACTTT
few	TRBV25-1	TRBJ1-2	NA	CASSEYDGQLYRYTF	TGTGCCAGCAGTGAATATGACGGACAGTTGTATCGCTACACCTTC
NA	TRBV7-3	TRBJ2-1	NA	CASSLRAGTAYNEQFF	TGTGCCAGCAGCTTAAGGGCGGGGACTGCCTACAATGAGCAGTTCTTC
NA	TRBV2	TRBJ2-3	NA	CASSEAGLNTDTQYF	TGTGCCAGCAGTGAAGCCGGACTGAACACAGATACGCAGTATTTT
many	TRBV6-6	TRBJ2-2	NA	CASSYSTYTGELFF	TGTGCCAGCAGTTACTCTACCTACACCGGGGAGCTGTTTTTT
many	TRBV5-1	TRBJ2-7	NA	CASSFLGTGLTYEQYF	TGCGCCAGCAGCTTTTTGGGGACGGGCTTAACCTACGAGCAGTACTTC
few	TRBV13	TRBJ1-2	NA	CASSPSAGQIMGYTF	TGTGCCAGCAGCCCGAGCGCGGGGCAGATTATGGGCTACACCTTC
many	TRBV20-1	TRBJ2-3	TRBD2	CSARDPGTTYTDTQYF	TGCAGTGCTAGAGATCCAGGGACTACCTACACAGATACGCAGTATTTT
NA	TRBV24-1	TRBJ2-3	NA	CATSDRGRRDTQYF	TGTGCCACCAGTGATCGCGGTCGCAGGGATACGCAGTATTTT
NA	TRBV29-1	TRBJ2-3	NA	CSVEERFGRPYF	TGCAGCGTTGAAGAAAGGTTTGGGAGACCGTATTTT
few	TRBV7-2	TRBJ2-7	TRBD1	CASSLSGGYSYEQYF	TGTGCCAGCAGCTTATCAGGGGGATATTCCTACGAGCAGTACTTC
NA	TRBV12-3/TRBV12-4	TRBJ2-1	NA	CASSQSRANSPDEQFF	TGTGCCAGCAGCCAATCCCGGGCCAACTCTCCGGATGAGCAGTTCTTC
NA	TRBV7-9	TRBJ2-3	NA	CASSPPLGQRLTDTQYF	TGTGCCAGCAGCCCACCTCTTGGACAGAGACTCACAGATACGCAGTATTTT
few	TRBV9	TRBJ1-6	NA	CASSVAQNSPLHF	TGTGCCAGCAGCGTAGCTCAGAATTCACCCCTCCACTTT
many	TRBV5-1	TRBJ2-3	NA	CASSLRTDSTDTQYF	TGCGCCAGCAGCTTACGGACTGACAGCACAGATACGCAGTATTTT
NA	TRBV5-6	TRBJ2-2	TRBD2	CASSPGTSGNVELFF	TGTGCCAGCAGCCCGGGGACTAGCGGGAACGTGGAGCTGTTTTTT
NA	TRBV5-1	TRBJ2-7	TRBD2	CASRPSPGRENYEQYF	TGCGCCAGCAGACCGAGCCCCGGGCGGGAGAACTACGAGCAGTACTTC
few	TRBV14	TRBJ2-7	NA	CASSQDLLGAYEQYF	TGTGCCAGCAGCCAAGATCTCCTAGGGGCCTACGAGCAGTACTTC
few	TRBV13	TRBJ2-3	TRBD2	CASRPLSGEGEGTDTQYF	TGTGCCAGCAGACCACTCAGCGGGGAGGGAGAGGGCACAGATACGCAGTATTTT
NA	TRBV4-3	TRBJ2-7	TRBD2	CASSLGGTPTYEQYF	TGCGCCAGCAGCCTGGGGGGGACGCCCACCTACGAGCAGTACTTC
few	TRBV5-1	TRBJ1-2	NA	CASSLDPQTGDVYGYTF	TGCGCCAGCAGCTTGGACCCACAGACAGGAGACGTCTATGGCTACACCTTC
NA	TRBV6-5	TRBJ2-3	NA	CASRAGWDTQYF	TGTGCCAGCAGGGCAGGGTGGGATACGCAGTATTTT
NA	TRBV3-1	TRBJ1-1	NA	CASRVSWDTEAFF	TGTGCCAGCCGAGTCTCTTGGGACACTGAAGCTTTCTTT
NA	TRBV29-1	TRBJ1-2	TRBD1	CSSGDRGPYGYTF	TGCAGCTCGGGAGACAGGGGGCCTTATGGCTACACCTTC
few	TRBV14	TRBJ2-2	NA	CASSQDGTVRHTGELFF	TGTGCCAGCAGCCAAGATGGGACGGTGAGGCACACCGGGGAGCTGTTTTTT
NA	TRBV27	TRBJ2-1	TRBD2	CASSLRGGRVYNEQFF	TGTGCCAGCAGTTTACGGGGCGGGAGGGTCTACAATGAGCAGTTCTTC
few	TRBV7-2	TRBJ2-7	NA	CASSPPGASSSYEQYF	TGTGCCAGCAGCCCCCCAGGAGCTTCAAGCTCCTACGAGCAGTACTTC
NA	TRBV7-9	TRBJ2-3	NA	CASSPAGDTQYF	TGTGCCAGCAGCCCTGCGGGAGATACGCAGTATTTT
few	TRBV7-8	TRBJ1-1	NA	CASSLEPGMSEAFF	TGTGCCAGCAGCTTAGAACCGGGCATGTCTGAAGCTTTCTTT
few	TRBV19	TRBJ2-1	NA	CASSIRSVYNEQFF	TGTGCCAGTAGTATTAGGTCGGTCTACAATGAGCAGTTCTTC
few	TRBV15	TRBJ2-1	TRBD2	CATSRQTSGRASEQFF	TGTGCCACCAGCAGACAGACTAGCGGGAGAGCGAGTGAGCAGTTCTTC